This T cell receptor (beta chain) was sequenced for a study of regulatory T cells in long-lasting Graves disease. Noted time point: newly diagnosed GD, antithyroid drugs for less than 3 months. RNA extracted from PBMCs served as the sequencing template. Arm-PCR of CDR3 regions and iRepertoire HTBI primers were the basis on which TCR beta libraries were built. TCRdb processed the multiplex PCR reads anew with MiXCR; each CDR3 protein has one entry. The sample yields 300,000 to 400,000 distinct CDR3 sequences, over 15% seen once. Germline CDR1 and CDR2: LGHNA and YSLEER. The CDR3 runs 18 residues. The V and J ends lost 4 bases and 2 bases respectively, with 22 bases between them. This clonotype was recorded at least ten times. These data also formed part of another study, on T cells in Graves' hyperthyroidism and ophthalmopathy.

The V gene is TRBV4-3, the J gene TRBJ2-3; tentative D call: TRBD2 (6 bases). Here the sequenced sample was peripheral blood mononuclear cells (PBMCs), taken at new diagnosis, from a patient treated with antithyroid drugs. This sequence was found in a man in his forties with Graves disease. The chain's CDR3 is CASSPSSLGGEFTDTQYF. DNA of the CDR3: TGCGCCAGCAGCCCCTCTTCGCTAGGCGGGGAATTCACAGATACGCAGTATTTT.